The entry below gives a single T cell receptor beta chain sequence along with its context. This clone's antigen is unknown. No base qualities exist here, and no much larger clone lies one base off it. The data stem from a study of shared clonotypes between healthy human individuals (dated by TCRdb to 2020 to 2021). Some background on the complete study: The cohort included three men and two women between 18 and 49 years of age. For each donor, CD4 naive and CD4 memory were each run on three plates, CD8 naive on two plates, and CD8 memory on one plate. Blood TCR repertoires of a handful of healthy adults were deeply sequenced to estimate repertoire size and the extent of clonotype sharing between individuals. To increase sequencing depth and limit assay-specific biases, different laboratories used diverse techniques to prepare libraries and sequence TCR repertoires. Each donor's leukapheresis produced roughly between roughly 0.85 and 9.5 billion PBMCs. General study outcomes and caveats: Compared with non-shared clonotypes, the clonotypes found in all four sorted-subset donors had higher generation probabilities. Incomplete sequencing was indicated by rarefaction of sorted-subset datasets, despite the large sequencing depth. Sampling was limited to blood, and TCR repertoires in tissue likely differ from TCR repertoires in blood. Larger estimated clonotype richness was generally found for naive subsets than for memory subsets. Pairwise subsampling indicated that sequencing depth was expected to affect the degree of clonotype sharing among donors. Because the study included only a small number of donors, the genetic and exposure-history diversity represented was limited. Sharing across a few donors was observed for about 4.8% of naive CD4, less than 4% of naive CD8, 2.3% of memory CD4, and over 0.3% of memory CD8 clonotypes.

Using the deep immunoSEQ assay, TCR CDR3 regions were amplified from genomic DNA by multiplex PCR. Extracted genomic DNA from each cell subset was spread evenly across all wells of several immunoSEQ 96-well plates, with each plate serving as a replicate. For sorted subsets, each replicate PCR was loaded with 200 ng genomic DNA, equivalent to approximately 27,000 T cell genomes. Purified libraries were quantified with a Qubit 3.0 fluorometer, sized on a Bioanalyzer 2100, and re-quantified with the KAPA Library Quantification kit. Each immunoSEQ 96-well plate was sequenced on its own single-read 150-cycle Illumina NextSeq 550 flow cell. On the authors' methods: Because the immunoSEQ output included only junctional sequences and no quality scores, the filtering could not be the same as the filtering used for full-length reads. To assign V/J genes and CDR3, sequences were annotated against IMGT germline references using PyIR, a Python wrapper for IgBLAST v1.9. Reads were removed for weak V/J assignments (E-value above 1e-6), missing CDR3, stop codons, out-of-frame junctions, or ambiguous translated residues. V3J clonotypes were defined as sequences sharing the same inferred V gene, J gene, and CDR3 amino acid sequence. Percentage overlap between repertoires was computed as shared unique clonotypes divided by the size of the smaller repertoire. Richness of each repertoire was evaluated using RTK rarefaction, the Chao1 estimator, and Recon v2.1 estimates of unobserved clonotypes. Generation probabilities for all TCRbeta clonotypes obtained by the gDNA method from four donors were computed using OLGA. In TCRdb, the immuneACCESS table is reduced to in-frame sequences with V and J assigned. These tables do not hold every clone; where another copy was compared, an unresolved V gene accounts for under half, and the others remain unexplained. D and trimming were read from the DNA, whereas the V and J calls and clone size are those reported in that table. The sample contains around 1.4 million clones, about 98.5% of them found a single time. The leading ten clones occupy approximately 0.38% of the sample.

V loses 2 bases at its end and J loses 0 bases; junction bases beyond the gene matches: 9. The germline V gene (reference sequence) yields MNHEY for CDR1 and SMNVEV for CDR2. CDR3 length: 18 amino acids, cysteine to phenylalanine. Solely the CDR3 DNA is kept, with 54 bases framed from the first base. The donors were healthy, HIV-negative adults with no recently reported acute infections or vaccinations. Only Caucasian adults living in Nashville, Tennessee, USA were represented among the donors. CD4+ T cells were enriched by magnetic negative selection, after which naive cells were positively selected on CD45RA and the negative fraction was taken as the memory subset. Blood was collected by leukapheresis, and PBMCs were isolated by Ficoll-Histopaque density gradient centrifugation and then cryopreserved in liquid nitrogen vapor phase. Analytical flow cytometry was used to check the purity and quantity of every magnetically sorted T cell population. Genomic DNA was isolated from every sorted fraction and measured by UV absorbance on a Nanodrop 2000c.

Sequencing input: naive CD4+ T cells sorted from blood. The cell subset or site label corresponds to: CD45RA+ positively selected. The rearranged chain carries TRBV27 and TRBJ2-7; the junction holds 11 bases that match TRBD2. The origin of this receptor is a man aged 25-45 years in good health. The sequenced DNA is TGTGCCAGCAGTTTAGGGACTAGCGGATACCCGAACTCCTACGAGCAGTACTTC. It specifies CASSLGTSGYPNSYEQYF.